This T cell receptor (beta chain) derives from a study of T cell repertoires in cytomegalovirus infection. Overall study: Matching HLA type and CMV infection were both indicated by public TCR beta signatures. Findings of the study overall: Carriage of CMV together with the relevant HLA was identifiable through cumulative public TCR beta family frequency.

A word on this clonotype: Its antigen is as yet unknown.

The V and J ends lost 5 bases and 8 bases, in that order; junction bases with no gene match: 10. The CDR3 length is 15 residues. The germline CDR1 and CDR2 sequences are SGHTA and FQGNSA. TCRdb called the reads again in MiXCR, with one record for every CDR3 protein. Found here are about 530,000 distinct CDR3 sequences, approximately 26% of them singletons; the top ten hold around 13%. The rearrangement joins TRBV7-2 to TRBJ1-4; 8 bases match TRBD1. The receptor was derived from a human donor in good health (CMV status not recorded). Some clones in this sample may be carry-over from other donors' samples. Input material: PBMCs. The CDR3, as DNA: TGTGCCAGCAGCATCGGACAGGGCCCCTCCGAAAAACTGTTTTTT. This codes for CASSIGQGPSEKLFF. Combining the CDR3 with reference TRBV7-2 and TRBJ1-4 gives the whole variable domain GAGVSQSPSNKVTEKGKDVELRCDPISGHTALYWYRQSLGQGLEFLIYFQGNSAPDKSGLPSDRFSAERTGGSVSTLTIQRTQQEDSAVYLCASSIGQGPSEKLFFGSGTQLSVL.